The sequence of this TCR beta chain was determined in a study of shared clonotypes between healthy human individuals. Whole-study results and caveats: Measured sharing among donors was expected to vary with sequencing depth. What naive subsets generally showed was a larger estimated richness than memory subsets showed.

In the case of this clone: Its antigen is not known.

The CDR3 consists of 18 residues. V gave up 1 base and J gave up 0 bases; unmatched junction bases: 9. Germline V gives CDR1 KGHSH, CDR2 LQKENI. Everyone who donated was a Caucasian adult who lived in Nashville, Tennessee. On sorted subsets, replicate PCRs used 200 ng DNA, or roughly 30,000 T cell genomes. The table came from immunoSEQ multiplex PCR; TCRdb's copy has only in-frame clones and leaves some out. The table records over 850,000 clones, around three quarters of them present only once. The sample was memory CD4+ T cells from PBMCs. Subset of the sample: CD45RA-negative fraction. The chain couples TRBV18 to TRBJ2-5, with TRBD2 identical over 9 bases. This sequence originates from a man between 18 and 29 years old in good health. Some clones in this sample may be carry-over from other donors' samples. As DNA, the CDR3 is TGTGCCAGCTCACCACGTAAGGGACTAGCACTGAACCAAGAGACCCAGTACTTC. Protein product: CASSPRKGLALNQETQYF.